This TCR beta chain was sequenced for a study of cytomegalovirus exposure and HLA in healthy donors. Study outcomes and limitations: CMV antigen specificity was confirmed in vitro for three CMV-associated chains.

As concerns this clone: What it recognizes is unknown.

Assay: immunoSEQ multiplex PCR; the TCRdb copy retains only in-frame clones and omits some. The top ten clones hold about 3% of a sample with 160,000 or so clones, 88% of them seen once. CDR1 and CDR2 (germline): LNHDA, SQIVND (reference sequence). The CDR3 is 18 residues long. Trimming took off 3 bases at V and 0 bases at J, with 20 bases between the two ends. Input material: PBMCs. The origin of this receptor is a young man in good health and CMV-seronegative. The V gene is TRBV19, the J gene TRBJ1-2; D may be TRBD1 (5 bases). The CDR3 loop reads CASSMPLGAELSNYGYTF. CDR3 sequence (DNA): TGTGCCAGTAGTATGCCCCTTGGGGCAGAGCTTTCTAACTATGGCTACACCTTC.